A selection of T cell receptor beta chains follows, all from one sample in a study of blood T cell repertoires in COVID-19. Profiling relied on immunoSEQ multiplex PCR, and the TCRdb table lists in-frame clones only, not all of them. The sample lists fewer than 350,000 clones; around 88% were seen once. Specimen: peripheral blood. All receptors derive from a woman aged 30 to 39 who had recovered from COVID-19. The CDR3 runs from the conserved cysteine through the conserved F or W. The D gene is left open where the match is weak. Clone size is shown for a subset of rows, as once, few, many or a class of expanded clone.

V gene: TRBV18; clone size: NA; J gene: TRBJ2-7; D gene: TRBD2; CDR3 protein: CASSQASGDYEQYF; CDR3 DNA: TGTGCCAGCTCGCAGGCTAGCGGGGACTACGAGCAGTACTTC
V gene: TRBV4-1; clone size: once; J gene: TRBJ1-1; D gene: NA; CDR3 protein: CASSQEQRDTEAFF; CDR3 DNA: TGCGCCAGCAGCCAAGAACAGAGGGACACTGAAGCTTTCTTT
V gene: TRBV5-6; clone size: NA; J gene: TRBJ1-6; D gene: TRBD1; CDR3 protein: CASSDDREGSPLHF; CDR3 DNA: TGTGCCAGCAGCGACGACAGGGAAGGGTCACCCCTCCACTTT
V gene: TRBV11-2; clone size: NA; J gene: TRBJ1-2; D gene: NA; CDR3 protein: CASSLESKPNYGYTF; CDR3 DNA: TGTGCCAGCAGCTTAGAATCGAAGCCCAACTATGGCTACACCTTC
V gene: TRBV2; clone size: NA; J gene: TRBJ2-1; D gene: TRBD2; CDR3 protein: CASKPSGRHEQFF; CDR3 DNA: TGTGCCAGCAAGCCCAGCGGGAGGCATGAGCAGTTCTTC
V gene: TRBV28; clone size: NA; J gene: TRBJ1-5; D gene: TRBD1; CDR3 protein: CASSNTGGNQPQHF; CDR3 DNA: TGTGCCAGCAGTAACACAGGGGGCAATCAGCCCCAGCATTTT
V gene: TRBV7-2; clone size: NA; J gene: TRBJ2-1; D gene: TRBD2; CDR3 protein: CASSLGTSGTEQFF; CDR3 DNA: TGTGCCAGCAGCTTGGGGACTAGCGGGACTGAGCAGTTCTTC
V gene: TRBV6-5; clone size: NA; J gene: TRBJ1-3; D gene: NA; CDR3 protein: CASSRVLGSGNTIYF; CDR3 DNA: TGTGCCAGCAGCCGAGTACTTGGCTCTGGAAACACCATATATTTT
V gene: TRBV25-1; clone size: NA; J gene: TRBJ2-1; D gene: TRBD1; CDR3 protein: CASSELGQGAHNEQFF; CDR3 DNA: TGTGCCAGCAGTGAGCTCGGACAGGGGGCCCACAATGAGCAGTTCTTC
V gene: TRBV2; clone size: once; J gene: TRBJ2-7; D gene: NA; CDR3 protein: CAGKTLVNSYEQYF; CDR3 DNA: TGTGCCGGCAAGACACTTGTAAACTCCTACGAGCAGTACTTC
V gene: TRBV7-2; clone size: NA; J gene: TRBJ1-4; D gene: NA; CDR3 protein: CASSLLGEKLFF; CDR3 DNA: TGTGCCAGCAGCTTACTCGGTGAAAAACTGTTTTTT
V gene: TRBV5-1; clone size: few; J gene: TRBJ2-1; D gene: NA; CDR3 protein: CASSLEAVSSYNEQFF; CDR3 DNA: TGCGCCAGCAGCTTGGAAGCGGTTAGCTCCTACAATGAGCAGTTCTTC
V gene: TRBV27; clone size: NA; J gene: TRBJ1-5; D gene: NA; CDR3 protein: CASSSQVSGYQPQHF; CDR3 DNA: TGTGCCAGCAGCTCTCAGGTGTCAGGCTATCAGCCCCAGCATTTT
V gene: TRBV10-2; clone size: NA; J gene: TRBJ1-5; D gene: NA; CDR3 protein: CASSERGGGNQPQHF; CDR3 DNA: TGCGCCAGCAGTGAAAGGGGCGGTGGGAATCAGCCCCAGCATTTT
V gene: TRBV11-2; clone size: NA; J gene: TRBJ2-3; D gene: TRBD2; CDR3 protein: CASSLEAGGPLTDTQYF; CDR3 DNA: TGTGCCAGCAGCTTAGAAGCGGGGGGGCCTTTGACAGATACGCAGTATTTT
V gene: TRBV6-4; clone size: NA; J gene: TRBJ1-6; D gene: TRBD1; CDR3 protein: CASGDRVNSPLHF; CDR3 DNA: TGTGCCAGCGGGGACAGGGTTAATTCACCCCTCCACTTT
V gene: TRBV7-7; clone size: NA; J gene: TRBJ2-5; D gene: NA; CDR3 protein: CASSPRLGDGETQYF; CDR3 DNA: TGTGCTAGCAGCCCACGTCTAGGCGATGGAGAGACCCAGTACTTC
V gene: TRBV24-1; clone size: NA; J gene: TRBJ1-2; D gene: TRBD1; CDR3 protein: CATSDWDSNYGYTF; CDR3 DNA: TGTGCCACCAGTGATTGGGACAGTAACTATGGCTACACCTTC